Each of the 8 T cell receptor beta chains below was sequenced from the same sample in a study of cytomegalovirus exposure and HLA in healthy donors. With 60 Vbeta and 13 Jbeta primers, the PCR was carried out. Assay: immunoSEQ multiplex PCR; the TCRdb copy retains only in-frame clones and omits some. This repertoire includes 55,000 to 85,000 clones. Sequenced: PBMCs. These receptor sequences come from a female donor in good health and CMV-seropositive.

V and J are TRBV18 and TRBJ2-7; 8 bases map to TRBD2. Germline V gene sequence: CDR1 KGHSH, CDR2 LQKENI. J was trimmed by 1 base and V by 2 bases; bases with no gene match: 7. The CDR3 extends over 16 amino acids. CDR3 region: CASSPVVSGGSYEQYF. The CDR3 DNA sequence: TGTGCCAGCTCACCAGTGGTCTCGGGAGGGTCCTACGAGCAGTACTTC.

V usage is TRBV19 and J usage is TRBJ1-5, with TRBD1 as a possible D gene (6 bases). V gave up 6 bases and J gave up 5 bases, with 23 bases separating them. Germline CDR1 is LNHDA and CDR2 is SQIVND (reference sequence). The CDR3 is 17 residues long. The CDR3 DNA reads as TGTGCCAGTAGGAATTTTCCTGAGGGGGAGAATTATCAGCCCCAGCATTTT. Its protein product is CASRNFPEGENYQPQHF.

The rearrangement joins TRBV5-6 to TRBJ1-1; 8 bases are a match to TRBD1. CDR1 is SGHDT and CDR2 is YYEEEE in the germline V gene. V lost 4 bases to trimming and J lost 2 bases; unmatched junction nucleotides: 7. The CDR3 runs to 15 residues. CDR3: CASSDWTGTNTEAFF. In DNA form, the CDR3 reads TGTGCCAGCAGCGATTGGACAGGGACCAACACTGAAGCTTTCTTT.

The genes are TRBV27 and TRBJ2-7, with 8 bases aligning to TRBD1. The CDR3 totals 15 residues. Per the germline V gene, CDR1 is MNHEY and CDR2 is SMNVEV (reference sequence). The trim removed 8 bases at V and 6 bases at J, leaving 15 bases unmatched. The CDR3 DNA follows: TGTGCCAGCGGTATCATCCAGGGGGCGACAGGCGAGCAGTACTTC. It is translated as CASGIIQGATGEQYF.

The chain is built from TRBV28 and TRBJ1-2; 8 bases line up with TRBD1. Germline CDR1 reads MDHEN; CDR2 reads SYDVKM. The CDR3 runs 14 residues. The J segment lost 2 bases and the V segment lost 3 bases, leaving 2 bases of the junction unmatched. The CDR3 sequence: CASSFWTGNYGYTF. The CDR3 nucleotides read TGTGCCAGCAGTTTCTGGACAGGGAACTATGGCTACACCTTC.

V and J are TRBV4-3 and TRBJ1-2; a possible D gene is TRBD1 (6 bases). V was shortened by 0 bases and J by 3 bases, with 14 bases between the two germline ends. Per the germline V gene, CDR1 is LGHNA and CDR2 is YSLEER. The CDR3 loop spans 16 amino acids. The CDR3 protein is CASSQERRQGYYGYTF. The CDR3 nucleotides are TGCGCCAGCAGCCAAGAAAGGCGTCAGGGGTACTATGGCTACACCTTC.

This sequence joins TRBV19 and TRBJ1-4; 8 bases align to TRBD1. The CDR3 has 14 amino acids. V dropped 5 bases and J dropped 2; count of bases not matched to a gene: 1. Germline CDR1 reads LNHDA; CDR2 reads SQIVND (reference sequence). The CDR3 coding sequence is TGTGCCAGTAGTCACAGGGGGACTAATGAAAAACTGTTTTTT. Protein product: CASSHRGTNEKLFF.

The rearrangement uses TRBV28 and TRBJ2-2; tentatively, D is TRBD2 (5 bases). The ends were cut back, 5 bases at V and 4 bases at J, with 11 bases in the middle. This CDR3 contains 14 residues. Germline loops: CDR1 MDHEN, CDR2 SYDVKM. The CDR3 sequence is CASSPSRGTGELFF. CDR3 nucleotides: TGTGCCAGCAGTCCCTCCCGGGGCACCGGGGAGCTGTTTTTT.